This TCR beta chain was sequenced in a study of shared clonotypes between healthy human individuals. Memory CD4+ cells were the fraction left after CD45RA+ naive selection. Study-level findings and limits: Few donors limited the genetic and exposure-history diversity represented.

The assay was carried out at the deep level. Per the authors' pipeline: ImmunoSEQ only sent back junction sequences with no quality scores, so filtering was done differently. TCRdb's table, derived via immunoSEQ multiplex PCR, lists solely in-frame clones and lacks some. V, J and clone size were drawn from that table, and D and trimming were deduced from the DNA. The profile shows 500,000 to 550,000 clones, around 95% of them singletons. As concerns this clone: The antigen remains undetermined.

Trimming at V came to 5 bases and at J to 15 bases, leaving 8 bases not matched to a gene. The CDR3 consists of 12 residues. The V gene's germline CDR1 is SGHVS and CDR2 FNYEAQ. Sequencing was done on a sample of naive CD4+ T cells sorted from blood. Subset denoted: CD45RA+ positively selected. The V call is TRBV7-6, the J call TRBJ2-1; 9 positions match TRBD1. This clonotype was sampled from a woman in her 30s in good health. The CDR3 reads CASSDQQGAPFF. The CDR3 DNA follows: TGTGCCAGCAGCGACCAACAGGGGGCGCCGTTCTTC.